This T cell receptor (beta chain) was sequenced during a study of cytomegalovirus exposure and HLA in healthy donors. Study in general: Genetic ancestry analysis placed approximately 80% of the 398 donors that were genotyped in the Caucasian-associated cluster.

About this clone: Its cognate antigen is unknown.

General study findings and limits: CMV antigen specificity of a few CMV-associated chains was confirmed in vitro.

It was with 60 Vbeta and 13 Jbeta primers that the PCR ran. Assay: immunoSEQ multiplex PCR; the TCRdb copy retains only in-frame clones and omits some. In the table there are about 140,000 clones, more than 60% of which are singletons. The germline V gene has CDR1 SEHNR and CDR2 FQNEAQ (reference sequence). This CDR3 is 17 amino acids long. V lost 1 base, J lost 2 bases, and 10 bases stayed unmatched. The material sequenced was PBMCs. This sequence originates from a male donor in good health and CMV-seronegative. The J gene is TRBJ1-2, the V gene TRBV7-9; the match to TRBD1 covers 7 bases. The CDR3 bases are TGTGCCAGCAGCTTAGTCGTTTCGACAGGGCAGAACTATGGCTACACCTTC. Amino acid sequence: CASSLVVSTGQNYGYTF.